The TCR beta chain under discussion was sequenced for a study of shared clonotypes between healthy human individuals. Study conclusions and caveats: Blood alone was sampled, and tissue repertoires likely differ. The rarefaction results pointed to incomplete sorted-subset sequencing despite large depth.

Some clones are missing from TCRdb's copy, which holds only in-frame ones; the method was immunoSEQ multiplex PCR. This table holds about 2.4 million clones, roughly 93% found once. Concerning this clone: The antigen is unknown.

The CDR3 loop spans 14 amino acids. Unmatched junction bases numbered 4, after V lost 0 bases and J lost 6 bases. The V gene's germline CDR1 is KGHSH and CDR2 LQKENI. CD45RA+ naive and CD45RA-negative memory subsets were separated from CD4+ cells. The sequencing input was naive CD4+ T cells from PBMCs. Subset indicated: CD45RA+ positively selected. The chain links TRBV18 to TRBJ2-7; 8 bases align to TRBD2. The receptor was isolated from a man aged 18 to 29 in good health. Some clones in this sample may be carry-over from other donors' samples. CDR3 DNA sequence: TGTGCCAGCTCACCACCGGGTCGGGGGGGCGAGCAGTACTTC. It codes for CASSPPGRGGEQYF.